These 32 T cell receptor beta chains came from one sample sequenced in a study of blood T cells in healthy people across ages. The use of a sample-barcoded 5' primer and a J-beta primer mix characterized a second PCR of about 7 to 12 cycles. TCRdb processed the 5' RACE reads anew with MiXCR; each CDR3 protein has one entry. The repertoire has 1 million or so distinct CDR3 sequences, under 55% of them found once; the top ten carry approximately 19%. The specimen was blood. The receptors stem from a woman in her sixties or seventies in good health.

This clonotype was observed once. The rearrangement links TRBV20-1 to TRBJ1-2; no reliable D call. Trimming took off 1 base at V and 4 bases at J, with 7 bases between the two ends. The CDR3 runs to 12 residues. Germline V gene lookup returns CDR1 DFQATT and CDR2 SNEGSKA (reference sequence). The CDR3 DNA reads TGCAGTGCTAGAGTGGGAGGCTATGGCTACACCTTC. Translating it yields CSARVGGYGYTF.

The V gene is TRBV2, the J gene TRBJ1-1; 9 bases align to TRBD1. CDR3 size: 14 residues. Germline V gives CDR1 SNHLY, CDR2 FYNNEI. The V gene end was trimmed by 7 bases and the J gene end by 1 base; junction bases not matched to a gene: 4. The CDR3 region is CASKKTGGNTEAFF. CDR3 coding DNA: TGTGCCAGCAAGAAGACAGGGGGGAACACTGAAGCTTTCTTT.

V is TRBV7-6 and J is TRBJ2-5; no reliable D call. With 6 bases removed from V and 2 bases from J, the gap between germline ends came to 10 bases. The CDR3 is 13 amino acids. Per the germline V gene, CDR1 is SGHVS and CDR2 is FNYEAQ. CDR3 sequence reads: CASRIGRQETQYF. The DNA for the CDR3 is TGTGCCAGCAGAATAGGACGGCAAGAGACCCAGTACTTC.

The sample holds a few counts of this clonotype. CDR3 in amino acids: CSVLAGNSYEQYF. The CDR3 DNA reads TGCAGTGTTCTAGCGGGGAACTCTTACGAGCAGTACTTC. V usage is TRBV20-1 and J usage is TRBJ2-7, with 9 bases fitting TRBD2. CDR1 is DFQATT, CDR2 SNEGSKA, per germline (reference sequence). The CDR3 extends over 13 amino acids. The V and J ends lost 7 bases and 4 bases, in that order; junction bases with no gene match: 8.

This rearrangement joins TRBV27 to TRBJ2-5, with D uncertain. Germline V gene sequence: CDR1 MNHEY, CDR2 SMNVEV (reference sequence). Trimming pared 3 bases from V and 4 bases from J, leaving 15 bases between. The CDR3 covers 15 residues. The DNA of the CDR3 is TGTGCCAGCAGTTTCCTCCAAATGTACCGAGAGACCCAGTACTTC. Translation: CASSFLQMYRETQYF.

The chain has TRBV5-1 and TRBJ2-3; 7 nucleotides line up with TRBD1. CDR3 length: 16 residues. V shed 2 bases and J 0 bases; nucleotides not matched to a gene: 6. The germline V gene has CDR1 SGHRS and CDR2 YFSETQ. The CDR3 loop is CASSFVGQDSTDTQYF. The CDR3 nucleotides read TGCGCCAGCAGCTTCGTCGGACAGGATAGCACAGATACGCAGTATTTT. Supplemented by reference TRBV5-1 and TRBJ2-3, the full variable domain reads KAGVTQTPRYLIKTRGQQVTLSCSPISGHRSVSWYQQTPGQGLQFLFEYFSETQRNKGNFPGRFSGRQFSNSRSEMNVSTLELGDSALYLCASSFVGQDSTDTQYFGPGTRLTVL.

This clonotype appeared a few times. This chain joins TRBV7-2 and TRBJ2-3; D gene ambiguous. Germline CDR1 reads SGHTA; CDR2 reads FQGNSA. The CDR3 loop spans 13 amino acids. The V end was cut by 1 base, the J end by 8 bases, with 10 bases between. CDR3 protein: CASSLGWRTTQYF. The CDR3, as DNA: TGTGCCAGCAGCTTAGGTTGGCGGACTACGCAGTATTTT.

Comments on this clonotype: One junction end does not reproduce the germline sequence, and a read error may be involved. V gene TRBV7-9 combines with J gene TRBJ2-3; D is unresolved. The CDR3 contains 12 residues. The V gene's germline CDR1 is SEHNR and CDR2 FQNEAQ (reference sequence). CDR3 sequence (DNA): TGTGCCTGCAGTTACGTCACAGATACGCAGTATTTT. Translation gives CACSYVTDTQYF.

This chain joins TRBV10-3 and TRBJ2-5; TRBD1 matches at 9 bases. CDR1 ENHRY and CDR2 SYGVKD come from the germline V gene. V trimming: 4 bases; J trimming: 2 bases; junction bases outside the gene matches: 17. The CDR3 totals 19 residues. As DNA, the CDR3 is TGTGCCATCAGTGGGTCGACTATCGGGACAGGGAGGATACAAGAGACCCAGTACTTC. Protein product: CAISGSTIGTGRIQETQYF.

The chain is built from TRBV4-1 and TRBJ2-3; D gene unclear. V was trimmed by 0 bases and J by 0 bases, leaving 7 bases between them. This CDR3 comprises 15 residues. Germline-derived CDR1 and CDR2 are MGHRA and YSYEKL. This CDR3 is CASSQDITSTDTQYF. The CDR3 coding sequence is TGCGCCAGCAGCCAAGACATCACTAGCACAGATACGCAGTATTTT.

The chain recombines TRBV10-2 with TRBJ1-2, with D unclear. CDR1 is WSHSY and CDR2 is SAAADI in the germline V gene. With 0 bases removed from V and 4 bases from J, the gap between germline ends came to 9 bases. The CDR3 spans 14 residues. CDR3 loop: CASSESRAVYGYTF. The CDR3 DNA is TGCGCCAGCAGTGAGTCAAGGGCAGTCTATGGCTACACCTTC.

The chain joins TRBV7-9 to TRBJ2-7, with a weak D call TRBD1 (6 bases). V was clipped by 10 bases and J by 0 bases, with 22 bases between them. Germline V lookup: CDR1 SEHNR, CDR2 FQNEAQ (reference sequence). CDR3 length: 16 amino acids. CDR3 coding DNA: TGTGCCACCGTGCTGGACAGCCCCGCGAGCTCCTACGAGCAGTACTTC. This translates into CATVLDSPASSYEQYF. Drawing the rest from reference TRBV7-9 and TRBJ2-7, the complete variable domain is DTGVSQNPRHKITKRGQNVTFRCDPISEHNRLYWYRQTLGQGPEFLTYFQNEAQLEKSRLLSDRFSAERPKGSFSTLEIQRTEQGDSAMYLCATVLDSPASSYEQYFGPGTRLTVT.

The chain combines TRBV18 with TRBJ1-5; tentatively, D is TRBD1 (6 bases). Germline CDR1 is KGHSH and CDR2 is LQKENI. This CDR3 contains 16 residues. V was clipped by 0 bases and J by 1 base, with 10 bases between them. CDR3 region: CASSPPGGASNQPQHF. CDR3 bases: TGTGCCAGCTCACCACCGGGGGGGGCGAGCAATCAGCCCCAGCATTTT.

The chain joins TRBV9 to TRBJ2-1; 8 bases agree with TRBD2. The DNA end is a closer match to TRBJ2-7, so the J assignment may be wrong. CDR3 size: 16 residues. Germline V CDR1 and CDR2: SGDLS, YYNGEE. CDR3 DNA sequence: TGTGCCAGCAGCGTAGAGTTTGCGGCGGGAGGTAATGAGCAGTACTTC. Protein sequence: CASSVEFAAGGNEQYF.

This sequence joins TRBV29-1 and TRBJ2-7; 7 bases are a match to TRBD2. V gave up 7 bases and J gave up 2 bases; unmatched junction bases: 2. CDR1 SQVTM and CDR2 ANQGSEA come from the germline V gene. This CDR3 contains 11 residues. The CDR3: CSASGPYEQYF. CDR3 coding DNA: TGCAGCGCTAGCGGCCCCTACGAGCAGTACTTC.

In its sample, this clonotype was seen once. The chain joins TRBV7-2 to TRBJ1-4; maybe TRBD1 (5 bases). Germline loops: CDR1 SGHTA, CDR2 FQGNSA. The V end was cut by 1 base, the J end by 8 bases, with 14 bases between. The CDR3 sequence is 15 residues long. The CDR3 loop is CASSLVRGDREKLFF. The CDR3 DNA is TGTGCCAGCAGCTTAGTAAGAGGGGATAGGGAAAAACTGTTTTTT. The full variable domain, its missing parts supplied by reference TRBV7-2 and TRBJ1-4, is GAGVSQSPSNKVTEKGKDVELRCDPISGHTALYWYRQSLGQGLEFLIYFQGNSAPDKSGLPSDRFSAERTGGSVSTLTIQRTQQEDSAVYLCASSLVRGDREKLFFGSGTQLSVL.

This clonotype was found a few times. The chain carries TRBV12-3 or TRBV12-4 and TRBJ2-1, with 9 bases that match TRBD2. The J segment lost 0 bases and the V segment lost 3 bases, leaving 9 bases of the junction unmatched. CDR3 size: 18 residues. Written as DNA, the CDR3 is TGTGCCAGCAGTTTTAGCGGGAGAGGGGGGGGCTCCTACAATGAGCAGTTCTTC. Amino acids: CASSFSGRGGGSYNEQFF.

This clonotype was detected a few times. V is TRBV11-1 and J is TRBJ2-7; maybe TRBD1 (5 bases). Germline V gene data show CDR1 as SGHAT and CDR2 as FQDESV (reference sequence). Trimming took 1 base from V and 5 from J, leaving 15 bases between them. This CDR3 spans 15 amino acids. The CDR3 region has the DNA TGTGCCAGCAGCTTAGTAGGAACCTGGGGCAACGAGCAGTACTTC. It translates to CASSLVGTWGNEQYF.

Only a few counts were recorded for this clonotype. J is TRBJ1-2 and V is TRBV29-1; TRBD1 matches 7 bases. V was pared by 5 bases and J by 0 bases, with 3 bases of the junction left unmatched. There are 13 residues in the CDR3. CDR1 is SQVTM and CDR2 is ANQGSEA in the germline V gene. The CDR3 DNA reads as TGCAGCGTTACCAGGGGGACTAACTATGGCTACACCTTC. Amino acid sequence: CSVTRGTNYGYTF.

The chain combines TRBV12-3 or TRBV12-4 with TRBJ2-4, with D possibly matching TRBD1 (7 bases). V was pared by 4 bases and J by 1 base, with 23 bases between. CDR3 length: 19 amino acids. CDR3 sequence reads: CASSSLAGGIGGAKNIQYF. The CDR3 region has the DNA TGTGCCAGCAGTTCCCTGGCTGGCGGGATAGGGGGCGCCAAAAACATTCAGTACTTC.

V gene TRBV5-1 combines with J gene TRBJ2-7; D ambiguous. V was clipped by 2 bases and J by 0 bases, with 12 bases between them. Germline V gives CDR1 SGHRS, CDR2 YFSETQ. The CDR3 loop spans 15 amino acids. The CDR3 is CASSFMGLSSYEQYF. DNA of the CDR3: TGCGCCAGCAGCTTTATGGGGTTAAGCTCCTACGAGCAGTACTTC.

The table lists this clonotype with a few counts. The chain has TRBV11-2 and TRBJ2-5, with a possible D match to TRBD2 (5 bases). V lost 1 base to trimming and J lost 3 bases, with 9 bases between them. The CDR3 loop spans 14 amino acids. Germline lookup yields CDR1 SGHAT and CDR2 FQNNGV. CDR3 sequence (DNA): TGTGCCAGCAGCTTAGGGGAAGCGGAAGAGACCCAGTACTTC. The encoded protein is CASSLGEAEETQYF.

This clonotype occurred a few times. V is TRBV11-2 and J is TRBJ2-7, with D possibly TRBD1 on 5 matching bases. Germline CDR1 SGHAT, CDR2 FQNNGV. The CDR3 has 15 amino acids. The germline V and J ends were trimmed by 5 bases and 4 bases, with 18 bases remaining between them. The CDR3 bases are TGTGCCAGCAGCCCAGTCCAGGGAAAAGGATACGAGCAGTACTTC. Residues: CASSPVQGKGYEQYF.

The table lists this clonotype with a few counts. The chain has TRBV20-1 and TRBJ2-1, with unresolved D. V was shortened by 3 bases and J by 7 bases, with 7 bases between the two germline ends. This CDR3 contains 11 residues. Germline V CDR1 and CDR2: DFQATT, SNEGSKA (reference sequence). The CDR3 nucleotides read TGCAGTGCTAGCCCCGAGAATGAGCAGTTCTTC. It is translated as CSASPENEQFF.

The chain joins TRBV29-1 to TRBJ2-3; D possibly uses TRBD1 or TRBD2 (7 bases each). Per germline, CDR1 SQVTM and CDR2 ANQGSEA. The CDR3 covers 16 residues. V lost 6 bases and J 0 bases, leaving 19 bases between the germline ends. This chain's CDR3 is CSVGTVAGDSTDTQYF. The CDR3 DNA reads TGCAGCGTGGGGACAGTGGCGGGAGATAGCACAGATACGCAGTATTTT.

V gene TRBV29-1 combines with J gene TRBJ2-5; D gene unclear. Germline CDR1 and CDR2: SQVTM and ANQGSEA. V was cut by 2 bases and J by 5 bases, with 21 bases left in between. The CDR3 is 16 residues long. CDR3: CSVEYWDDGTGETQYF. DNA of the CDR3: TGCAGCGTTGAATATTGGGATGACGGTACCGGGGAGACCCAGTACTTC.

This sequence joins TRBV20-1 and TRBJ2-4, with D perhaps TRBD2 (5 bases). The closer fit of TRBJ2-7 to the DNA end suggests the J call may be wrong. Germline V CDR1 and CDR2: DFQATT, SNEGSKA (reference sequence). The CDR3 is made up of 13 amino acids. CDR3 sequence reads: CSARDSRFYEQYF. The CDR3 DNA is TGCAGTGCTAGGGACTCCCGCTTTTACGAGCAGTACTTC.

The chain has TRBV7-2 and TRBJ2-7; the match to TRBD2 covers 14 bases. TRBJ2-4 explains the end of the DNA better; the J call may be wrong. Germline loops: CDR1 SGHTA, CDR2 FQGNSA. The CDR3 extends over 17 amino acids. The CDR3 sequence is CASSSSGLAGGYTIQYF. DNA for the CDR3: TGTGCCAGCAGCTCCTCCGGACTAGCGGGAGGTTATACCATTCAGTACTTC.

With regard to this clonotype: Its ends do not fully match the called genes, so a read error is possible. The V and J genes are TRBV7-9 and TRBJ2-5, with 7 bases identical to TRBD1. The CDR3 has 13 residues. From germline, CDR1 is SEHNR and CDR2 FQNEAQ (reference sequence). In DNA, the CDR3 is TGTACCAGCAGCTTAGAATATGGGACAGTTAAGTACTTC. Translation gives CTSSLEYGTVKYF.

V usage is TRBV7-9 and J usage is TRBJ2-1; D uncertain. V was clipped by 3 bases and J by 5 bases, with 14 bases between them. Looked up from germline, CDR1 is SEHNR and CDR2 is FQNEAQ (reference sequence). The length of the CDR3 is 15 residues. CDR3 loop: CASSFEHRYHNEQFF. CDR3 DNA sequence: TGTGCCAGCAGCTTCGAACATAGGTACCACAATGAGCAGTTCTTC.

The CDR3 reads CASSLLGTSGNLREQYF. CDR3 in DNA: TGTGCCAGCAGCCTACTCGGGACTAGCGGGAACCTTAGGGAGCAGTACTTC. V and J are TRBV7-9 and TRBJ2-5, with 13 positions matching TRBD2. Germline CDR1 SEHNR, CDR2 FQNEAQ (reference sequence). This CDR3 contains 17 residues. V lost 5 bases, J lost 11 bases, and 17 bases stayed unmatched.

The chain carries TRBV6-6 and TRBJ2-5; no clear D gene. Trimming removed 4 bases at V and 0 bases at J, with 9 bases between. This CDR3 has 14 amino acids. Germline V gives CDR1 MNHNY, CDR2 SVGAGI (reference sequence). CDR3 in amino acids: CASSSPEYQETQYF. DNA of the CDR3: TGTGCCAGCAGTTCACCAGAGTACCAAGAGACCCAGTACTTC.